The rows below give T cell receptor beta chains drawn from one sample of a study of T cell responses to AZD1222 COVID-19 vaccine. The data were produced by immunoSEQ multiplex PCR, yet TCRdb's version contains in-frame clones alone and is incomplete. The sample includes about 150,000 clones, about 90% of them seen just once. Source: peripheral blood, taken 28 days after the second AZD1222 dose. The receptors come from an adult who received the AZD1222 COVID-19 vaccine. Both conserved end residues are part of each CDR3. D genes are given only for firm matches. Some rows have no size entry. The others give once, few or many, or a class for an expanded clone.

j_call d_call clone_size v_call cdr3_aa cdr3_nt
TRBJ2-5 TRBD1 - TRBV5-6 CASSTRTGMGETQYF TGTGCCAGCAGCACCAGGACAGGGATGGGAGAGACCCAGTACTTC
TRBJ2-7 TRBD1 - TRBV19 CASSVRTGATYEQYF TGTGCCAGTAGTGTCCGGACAGGGGCAACCTACGAGCAGTACTTC
TRBJ2-7 - - TRBV6-6 CASRKDSLSYEQYF TGTGCCAGCAGAAAAGACTCCCTCTCTTACGAGCAGTACTTC
TRBJ1-5 - - TRBV6-2/TRBV6-3 CASSYGGSNQPQHF TGTGCCAGCAGTTACGGGGGTAGCAATCAGCCCCAGCATTTT
TRBJ2-7 - - TRBV9 CASSVGETEQYF TGTGCCAGCAGCGTAGGGGAGACCGAGCAGTACTTC
TRBJ1-5 - - TRBV5-5 CASSLGQHQPQHF TGTGCCAGCAGCCTCGGACAACATCAGCCCCAGCATTTT
TRBJ2-3 - few TRBV7-2 CASSPTSTTDTQYF TGTGCCAGCAGCCCGACCTCTACCACAGATACGCAGTATTTT
TRBJ2-2 - - TRBV7-9 CASSLKDGPNTGELFF TGTGCCAGCAGCTTAAAGGACGGCCCGAACACCGGGGAGCTGTTTTTT
TRBJ1-1 - - TRBV10-3 CAISEPGKNTEAFF TGTGCCATCAGTGAGCCAGGGAAAAACACTGAAGCTTTCTTT
TRBJ1-2 - - TRBV29-1 CSVGLNYGYTF TGCAGCGTAGGGCTTAACTATGGCTACACCTTC
TRBJ1-2 TRBD1 - TRBV4-2 CASSPGQNYGYTF TGTGCCAGCAGCCCGGGACAGAACTATGGCTACACCTTC
TRBJ2-1 - - TRBV27 CASSLRTPSYNEQFF TGTGCCAGCAGTTTAAGGACTCCCTCCTACAATGAGCAGTTCTTC
TRBJ2-7 - - TRBV6-2/TRBV6-3 CASSSTGSLYEQYF TGTGCCAGCAGTTCGACCGGGTCACTCTACGAGCAGTACTTC
TRBJ2-1 - - TRBV6-2/TRBV6-3 CASSYGWINEQFF TGTGCCAGCAGTTACGGCTGGATCAATGAGCAGTTCTTC
TRBJ2-6 - - TRBV28 CASSPRKLPGANVLTF TGTGCCAGCAGCCCCCGTAAACTTCCTGGGGCCAACGTCCTGACTTTC
TRBJ2-3 - - TRBV5-8 CASSLPGITNTQYF TGTGCCAGCAGCTTGCCGGGAATTACAAATACGCAGTATTTT
TRBJ1-1 - few TRBV9 CASSNAEGTEAFF TGTGCCAGCAGCAACGCTGAGGGCACTGAAGCTTTCTTT
TRBJ1-1 - - TRBV12-3/TRBV12-4 CASSLTSNTEAFF TGTGCCAGCAGCTTAACATCGAACACTGAAGCTTTCTTT
TRBJ2-4 TRBD2 - TRBV6-2/TRBV6-3 CASSYPSGRGKNIQYF TGTGCCAGCAGTTACCCCTCAGGGAGGGGCAAAAACATTCAGTACTTC
TRBJ1-2 TRBD1 - TRBV5-1 CASSLAGTGDYGYTF TGCGCCAGCAGCTTGGCCGGTACAGGGGACTATGGCTACACCTTC
TRBJ2-7 - - TRBV7-9 CASTPKTAALSYEQYF TGTGCCAGCACCCCCAAGACGGCAGCTTTGTCCTACGAGCAGTACTTC
TRBJ2-2 TRBD2 - TRBV7-9 CASSLGSGTRNTGELFF TGTGCCAGCAGCCTAGGGTCAGGGACTAGAAACACCGGGGAGCTGTTTTTT
TRBJ2-1 TRBD1 once TRBV29-1 CSVESWDRPYNEQFF TGCAGCGTTGAATCTTGGGACAGGCCCTACAATGAGCAGTTCTTC
TRBJ1-2 - - TRBV28 CASRGMGGNYGYTF TGTGCCAGCAGGGGCATGGGGGGAAACTATGGCTACACCTTC
TRBJ1-1 - - TRBV6-5 CASRTGLNTEAFF TGTGCCAGCAGAACAGGGCTGAACACTGAAGCTTTCTTT
TRBJ2-7 TRBD2 - TRBV7-9 CASSLLAGAAEQYF TGTGCCAGCAGCTTACTAGCGGGAGCCGCCGAGCAGTACTTC
TRBJ1-5 TRBD1 once TRBV28 CASSLTGQGVMSNQPQHF TGTGCCAGCAGTTTAACTGGACAGGGAGTTATGAGCAATCAGCCCCAGCATTTT
TRBJ2-1 - - TRBV5-1 CASSFDGAIGNEQFF TGCGCCAGCAGCTTCGACGGGGCTATAGGGAATGAGCAGTTCTTC
TRBJ2-1 - - TRBV4-1 CASSQPGSLNEQFF TGCGCCAGCAGCCAGCCGGGATCTCTCAATGAGCAGTTCTTC
TRBJ2-1 TRBD2 - TRBV29-1 CSVVTSGRGNEQFF TGCAGCGTTGTGACTAGCGGGAGAGGAAATGAGCAGTTCTTC
TRBJ2-5 TRBD2 - TRBV4-2 CASSQVGRGETQYF TGTGCCAGCAGCCAAGTAGGGAGGGGAGAGACCCAGTACTTC
TRBJ1-2 - - TRBV5-1 CASSLEGAYGYTF TGCGCCAGCAGCTTGGAAGGGGCCTATGGCTACACCTTC
TRBJ2-7 - - TRBV7-8 CASSLERANGEQYF TGTGCCAGCAGCTTAGAAAGGGCGAATGGGGAGCAGTACTTC
TRBJ1-6 - - TRBV28 CASSTTLSSYNSPLHF TGTGCCAGCAGTACTACATTGAGCTCCTATAATTCACCCCTCCACTTT
TRBJ2-3 - - TRBV19 CASSIGGDTQYF TGTGCCAGTAGTATTGGGGGGGATACGCAGTATTTT
TRBJ1-2 - few TRBV6-1 CASSEVIGLYGYTF TGTGCCAGCAGTGAAGTCATAGGATTATATGGCTACACCTTC
TRBJ2-7 - - TRBV28 CASTHGGRAYEQYF TGTGCCAGCACCCATGGGGGCCGCGCCTACGAGCAGTACTTC
TRBJ2-7 TRBD2 - TRBV19 CASSPTSGSTEQYF TGTGCCAGTAGTCCAACTAGCGGTTCTACCGAGCAGTACTTC
TRBJ1-1 - - TRBV6-5 CASMVTTVNTEAFF TGTGCCAGCATGGTTACGACAGTGAACACTGAAGCTTTCTTT
TRBJ1-6 - - TRBV19 CASNAQIGSPLHF TGTGCCAGTAATGCCCAAATCGGATCACCCCTCCACTTT
TRBJ1-2 - - TRBV29-1 CSVLGAGEGYTF TGCAGCGTTCTCGGAGCAGGGGAGGGCTACACCTTC
TRBJ2-7 - - TRBV28 CAIGQNYEQYF TGTGCCATCGGTCAGAACTACGAGCAGTACTTC
TRBJ1-1 - - TRBV6-2/TRBV6-3 CASSPGQNTEAFF TGTGCCAGCAGCCCGGGACAAAACACTGAAGCTTTCTTT
TRBJ1-5 TRBD1 once TRBV19 CASSNRDSLNQPQHF TGTGCCAGTAGTAACCGGGACAGCCTCAATCAGCCCCAGCATTTT
TRBJ1-1 - - TRBV4-3 CASSQTFNWQGTEAFF TGCGCCAGCAGCCAAACCTTCAATTGGCAGGGTACTGAAGCTTTCTTT
TRBJ2-1 - - TRBV19 CASTPTRSNEQFF TGTGCCAGTACCCCCACCCGGAGCAATGAGCAGTTCTTC
TRBJ2-5 - - TRBV6-5 CASSYSETQYF TGTGCCAGCAGTTACTCTGAGACCCAGTACTTC
TRBJ2-7 TRBD1 - TRBV19 CASNPGTGLVYEQYF TGTGCCAGTAATCCCGGGACAGGGTTGGTCTACGAGCAGTACTTC
TRBJ2-5 - - TRBV19 CASSKASREETQYF TGTGCCAGTAGTAAAGCTTCGCGGGAAGAGACCCAGTACTTC
TRBJ2-1 TRBD2 - TRBV9 CASSKRTSGLSSYNEQFF TGTGCCAGCAGCAAGCGGACTAGCGGATTAAGCTCCTACAATGAGCAGTTCTTC
TRBJ2-2 - - TRBV5-1 CASSLGHTTGELFF TGCGCCAGCAGCCTGGGACATACCACCGGGGAGCTGTTTTTT
TRBJ1-1 - - TRBV5-1 CASSLEGRDTEAFF TGCGCCAGCAGCTTGGAGGGGAGAGACACTGAAGCTTTCTTT